The rows below give T cell receptor beta chains drawn from one sample of a study of T-cell reconstitution after alpha-beta-depleted transplantation in children. TCRdb used MiXCR to reprocess the PCR reads, holding one entry per CDR3 protein. This repertoire shows a few hundred thousand distinct CDR3 sequences, 10% to 15% found once; its top ten account for around 2%. The sequences come from PBMCs, mostly from graft donor cells, collected 360 days after TCRalphabeta/CD19-depleted stem cell transplant. The receptors derive from a male patient between 5 and 17 years old who had a stem cell transplant for acute myeloid leukemia, so the T cells may come from the graft donor. CDR3s include the opening cysteine and the closing phenylalanine or tryptophan. D genes are given only for firm matches. Size tells how often a clone was seen (once, few, many) or the class of an expanded clone, and some rows leave it out.

J: TRBJ1-1
D: .
size: .
V: TRBV29-1
DNA: TGCAGCGCCGGCGGTGGGGCAGGGTTGGATGCTTTCTTT
CDR3: CSAGGGAGLDAFF

J: TRBJ2-1
D: .
size: few
V: TRBV20-1
DNA: TGCAGTGCTAGAGACTGGAGGGCCATCAGCGATGAGCAGTTCTTC
CDR3: CSARDWRAISDEQFF

J: TRBJ2-2
D: TRBD1
size: .
V: TRBV7-9
DNA: TGTGCCAGCAGCTTATTGGGGACCGACAGGGGAAAGCTGTTTTTT
CDR3: CASSLLGTDRGKLFF

J: TRBJ2-7
D: .
size: few
V: TRBV20-1
DNA: TGCAGTGCTAGAGAGGCAGCAACCTTCTACGAGCAGTACTTC
CDR3: CSAREAATFYEQYF

J: TRBJ1-4
D: TRBD1
size: .
V: TRBV6-5
DNA: TGTGCCAGCAGTTACGCCACAGGGGGTGAAAAACTGTTTTTT
CDR3: CASSYATGGEKLFF

J: TRBJ1-1
D: .
size: .
V: TRBV27
DNA: TGTGCCAGCAGTTACTATCCGAACACTGAAGCTTTCTTT
CDR3: CASSYYPNTEAFF

J: TRBJ2-1
D: .
size: .
V: TRBV28
DNA: TGTGCCAGCACCCTCACAGGGTTTAGTGAGCAGTTCTTC
CDR3: CASTLTGFSEQFF

J: TRBJ2-2
D: .
size: .
V: TRBV20-1
DNA: TGCAGTGCTAGAGATTCACAGGCGGACTTTAACACCGGGGAGCTGTTTTTT
CDR3: CSARDSQADFNTGELFF

J: TRBJ2-5
D: .
size: few
V: TRBV21-1
DNA: TGTGCCAGCAGCCCCCACCGCCAAGAGACCCAGTACTTC
CDR3: CASSPHRQETQYF

J: TRBJ2-2
D: .
size: .
V: TRBV7-3
DNA: TGTGCCAGCAGCTTCTCGCGGACCGCGAACACCGGGGAGCTGTTTTTT
CDR3: CASSFSRTANTGELFF

J: TRBJ2-5
D: .
size: few
V: TRBV20-1
DNA: TGCAGTGCTACCGGGACCCAAGAGACCCAGTACTTC
CDR3: CSATGTQETQYF

J: TRBJ1-2
D: TRBD1
size: .
V: TRBV28
DNA: TGTGCCAGCAGTCGGACAGGGTGGAATGGCTACACCTTC
CDR3: CASSRTGWNGYTF

J: TRBJ2-3
D: TRBD2
size: many
V: TRBV6-2/TRBV6-3
DNA: TGTGCCAGCAGTCCCGAGGCGGGAGGAGATACGCAGTATTTT
CDR3: CASSPEAGGDTQYF

J: TRBJ2-1
D: .
size: few
V: TRBV12-3/TRBV12-4
DNA: TGTGCCAGCAGTTTTTTGTCTAGCCTTAACAATGAGCAGTTCTTC
CDR3: CASSFLSSLNNEQFF

J: TRBJ2-1
D: TRBD2
size: .
V: TRBV4-3
DNA: TGCGCCAGCAGCCAAGTCGGGACTACCTACAATGAGCAGTTCTTC
CDR3: CASSQVGTTYNEQFF

J: TRBJ1-2
D: .
size: .
V: TRBV5-1
DNA: TGCGCCAGCAGCTTGGGTCCCGGGTATGGCTACACCTTC
CDR3: CASSLGPGYGYTF

J: TRBJ2-4
D: TRBD2
size: many
V: TRBV20-1
DNA: TGCAGTGCTAGAGATCGAGCGGGATCATTCGGCACCATTCAGTACTTC
CDR3: CSARDRAGSFGTIQYF